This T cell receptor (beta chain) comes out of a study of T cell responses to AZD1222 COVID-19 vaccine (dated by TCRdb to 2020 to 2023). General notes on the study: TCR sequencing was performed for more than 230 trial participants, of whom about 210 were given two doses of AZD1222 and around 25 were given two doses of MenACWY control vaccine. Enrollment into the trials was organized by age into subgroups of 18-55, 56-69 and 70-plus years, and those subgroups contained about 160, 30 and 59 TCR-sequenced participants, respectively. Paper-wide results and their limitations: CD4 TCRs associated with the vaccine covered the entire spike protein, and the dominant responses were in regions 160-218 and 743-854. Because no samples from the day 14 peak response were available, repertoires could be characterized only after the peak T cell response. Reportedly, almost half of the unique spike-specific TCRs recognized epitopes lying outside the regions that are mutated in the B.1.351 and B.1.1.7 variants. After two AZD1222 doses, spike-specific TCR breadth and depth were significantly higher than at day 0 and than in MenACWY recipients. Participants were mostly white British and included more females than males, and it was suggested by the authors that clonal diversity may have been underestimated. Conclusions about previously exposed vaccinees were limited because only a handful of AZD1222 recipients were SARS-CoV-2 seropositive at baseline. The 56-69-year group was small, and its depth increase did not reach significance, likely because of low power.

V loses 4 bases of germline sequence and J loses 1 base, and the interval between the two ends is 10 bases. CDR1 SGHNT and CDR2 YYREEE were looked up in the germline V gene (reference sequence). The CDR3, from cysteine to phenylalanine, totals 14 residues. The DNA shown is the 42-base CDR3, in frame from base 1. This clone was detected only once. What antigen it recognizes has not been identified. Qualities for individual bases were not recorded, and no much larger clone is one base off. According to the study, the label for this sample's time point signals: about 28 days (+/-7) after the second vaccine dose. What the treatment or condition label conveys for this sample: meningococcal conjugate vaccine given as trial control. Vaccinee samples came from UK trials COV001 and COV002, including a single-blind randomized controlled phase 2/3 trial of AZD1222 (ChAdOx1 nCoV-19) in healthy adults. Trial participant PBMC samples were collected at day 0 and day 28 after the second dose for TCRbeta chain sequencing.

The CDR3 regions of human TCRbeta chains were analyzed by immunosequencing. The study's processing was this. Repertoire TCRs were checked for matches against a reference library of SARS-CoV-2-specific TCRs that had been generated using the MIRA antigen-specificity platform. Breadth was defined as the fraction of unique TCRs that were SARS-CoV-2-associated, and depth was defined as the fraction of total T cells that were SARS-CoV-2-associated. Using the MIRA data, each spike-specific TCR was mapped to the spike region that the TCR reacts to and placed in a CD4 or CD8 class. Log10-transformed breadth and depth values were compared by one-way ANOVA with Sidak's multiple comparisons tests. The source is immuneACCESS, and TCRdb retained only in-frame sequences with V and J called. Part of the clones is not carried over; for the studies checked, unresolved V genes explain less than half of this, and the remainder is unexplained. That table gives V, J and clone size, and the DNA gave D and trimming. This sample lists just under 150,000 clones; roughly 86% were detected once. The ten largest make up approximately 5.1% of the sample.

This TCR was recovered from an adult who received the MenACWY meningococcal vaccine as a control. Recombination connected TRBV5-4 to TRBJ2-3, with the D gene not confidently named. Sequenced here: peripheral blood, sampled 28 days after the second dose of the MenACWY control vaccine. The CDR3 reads CASSLEVGTDTQYF. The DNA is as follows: TGTGCCAGCAGCCTAGAGGTGGGCACAGATACGCAGTATTTT.